The 29 T cell receptor beta chains reported below all come from one sample, sequenced in a study of T cell changes during pregnancy in multiple sclerosis. Sequenced by immunoSEQ multiplex PCR; TCRdb stores in-frame clones only, minus some. Among some 70,000 clones listed, about 89% were seen once. Sequenced material: peripheral blood, taken in the second trimester of pregnancy. The receptors derive from a female donor with multiple sclerosis, enrolled in a pregnancy study.

This chain joins TRBV18 and TRBJ1-3; possible D gene TRBD1, 5 bases. Germline-derived CDR1 and CDR2 are KGHSH and LQKENI. V lost 5 bases, J lost 2 bases, and 10 bases lay in between. This CDR3 is 14 amino acids long. The CDR3 region is CASSADSPGNTIYF. The CDR3 region has the DNA TGTGCCAGCTCAGCCGACAGCCCTGGAAACACCATATATTTT. Using reference TRBV18 and TRBJ1-3 for the parts outside the CDR3, the full variable domain is NAGVMQNPRHLVRRRGQEARLRCSPMKGHSHVYWYRQLPEEGLKFMVYLQKENIIDESGMPKERFSAEFPKEGPSILRIQQVVRGDSAAYFCASSADSPGNTIYFGEGSWLTVV.

The V and J genes are TRBV4-3 and TRBJ1-2, with 7 positions matching TRBD1. Per germline, CDR1 LGHNA and CDR2 YSLEER. This CDR3 has 16 residues. J was trimmed by 4 bases and V by 3 bases; bases with no gene match: 11. The chain's CDR3 is CASSHDGQDPVYGYTF. CDR3 sequence (DNA): TGCGCCAGCAGCCATGATGGACAGGACCCAGTCTATGGCTACACCTTC.

The J gene is TRBJ2-5, the V gene TRBV9, with 11 bases aligning to TRBD2. CDR3 length equals 16 residues. CDR1 and CDR2 from the germline V gene are SGDLS and YYNGEE. The V segment lost 3 bases and the J segment 4 bases; nucleotides outside the gene matches: 8. For the CDR3, the DNA is TGTGCCAGCAGCGAACCCCTAGCGGGGGGACGAGAGACCCAGTACTTC. Protein: CASSEPLAGGRETQYF. Drawing the rest from reference TRBV9 and TRBJ2-5, the complete variable domain is DSGVTQTPKHLITATGQRVTLRCSPRSGDLSVYWYQQSLDQGLQFLIQYYNGEERAKGNILERFSAQQFPDLHSELNLSSLELGDSALYFCASSEPLAGGRETQYFGPGTRLLVL.

This chain connects TRBV18 to TRBJ2-7; tentatively, D is TRBD1 (5 bases). The CDR3 consists of 14 residues. The germline V and J ends were trimmed by 3 bases and 2 bases, with 11 bases remaining between them. Germline values: CDR1 KGHSH, CDR2 LQKENI. CDR3: CASSPLDSTYEQYF. CDR3 bases: TGTGCCAGCTCACCGCTAGACAGCACCTACGAGCAGTACTTC.

This clone was detected once. V usage is TRBV10-3 and J usage is TRBJ2-5; D perhaps matches TRBD2 (7 bases). V lost 10 bases, J lost 4 bases, and 22 bases lay in between. CDR1 is ENHRY and CDR2 is SYGVKD in the germline V gene. This CDR3 spans 15 amino acids. The CDR3, as DNA: TGTGCCACCAGGGAACGGGGGGCCGTGGGAGAGACCCAGTACTTC. Encoded protein: CATRERGAVGETQYF.

A remark on this clone: One end of the junction varies from germline; a read error may be responsible. The chain links TRBV10-2 to TRBJ2-7; 12 nucleotides match TRBD2. The CDR3 runs 15 residues. Germline values: CDR1 WSHSY, CDR2 SAAADI. The CDR3, as DNA: TGCGCCAGCACTCCGACTAGCGGGGGACCCTACGAGCAGTACTTT. Translating gives CASTPTSGGPYEQYF.

The CDR3 protein is CASSADSGGSSYNEQFF. CDR3 DNA sequence: TGTGCCAGCAGTGCAGATAGCGGGGGGAGCTCCTACAATGAGCAGTTCTTC. This chain connects TRBV6-1 to TRBJ2-1; 10 bases line up with TRBD2. CDR1 MNHNS and CDR2 SASEGT come from the germline V gene. This CDR3 is built from 17 residues. V lost 4 bases to trimming and J lost 0 bases; unmatched junction nucleotides: 6.

The CDR3 coding sequence is TGTGCCACCAGTCGATCGGGACAGGGGATCTATGGCTACACCTTC. Its translation: CATSRSGQGIYGYTF. The chain carries TRBV15 and TRBJ1-2; TRBD1 aligns across 10 bases. The CDR3 has 15 amino acids. The V gene end was trimmed by 6 bases and the J gene end by 4 bases; junction bases not matched to a gene: 8. Germline values: CDR1 LNHNV, CDR2 YYDKDF (reference sequence).

V and J are TRBV6-1 and TRBJ1-2, with 10 bases fitting TRBD1. This CDR3 contains 15 residues. V trimming: 4 bases; J trimming: 1 base; junction bases outside the gene matches: 3. CDR1 is MNHNS, CDR2 SASEGT, per germline. The DNA for the CDR3 is TGTGCCAGCAGTGCCGGGACAGGGGTTAACTATGGCTACACCTTC. This codes for CASSAGTGVNYGYTF.

The genes are TRBV27 and TRBJ1-1; D is uncertain. The germline gives CDR1 MNHEY, CDR2 SMNVEV (reference sequence). The CDR3 consists of 12 residues. Trimming shortened V by 5 bases and J by 10 bases, and 14 bases separated the two germline ends. CDR3 sequence (DNA): TGTGCCAGCAGTCTTTCGAGCGGCGGAGCTTTCTTT. Translation: CASSLSSGGAFF.

V usage is TRBV9 and J usage is TRBJ2-5; 12 bases map to TRBD1. J was trimmed by 5 bases and V by 0 bases; bases with no gene match: 8. Germline assignment: CDR1 SGDLS and CDR2 YYNGEE. The length of the CDR3 is 17 residues. CDR3 protein: CASSVGGRDRGLETQYF. For the CDR3, the DNA is TGTGCCAGCAGCGTAGGTGGGCGGGACAGGGGGCTGGAGACCCAGTACTTC.

This chain connects TRBV11-2 to TRBJ1-1; TRBD1 agrees at 10 bases. Germline V gene sequence: CDR1 SGHAT, CDR2 FQNNGV. Trimming at V came to 7 bases and at J to 7 bases, leaving 12 bases not matched to a gene. The CDR3 contains 15 residues. CDR3 sequence: CASTRTRGQGLEAFF. DNA of the CDR3: TGTGCCAGCACACGAACTAGGGGACAGGGGCTTGAAGCTTTCTTT.

The chain couples TRBV7-9 to TRBJ2-5; the D gene is possibly TRBD2 (6 bases). Trimming pared 6 bases from V and 2 bases from J, leaving 10 bases between. Germline V gives CDR1 SEHNR, CDR2 FQNEAQ (reference sequence). The CDR3 consists of 13 residues. The CDR3: CASSRSGQETQYF. The CDR3 coding sequence is TGTGCCAGCAGTCGTAGCGGACAAGAGACCCAGTACTTC.

As to this clone: The sample has other DNA sequences that encode this CDR3 too. CDR3 nucleotide sequence: TGTGCCAGCAGCTTGGGCCCTTCCACAGATACGCAGTATTTT. Translated, it gives CASSLGPSTDTQYF. The rearrangement joins TRBV11-3 to TRBJ2-3; D is uncertain. The CDR3 consists of 14 residues. V shed 3 bases and J shed 2 bases, with 9 bases lying between them. CDR1 and CDR2 from the germline V gene are SGHNT and YENEEA.

The J gene is TRBJ1-4, the V gene TRBV4-3, with 7 bases matching TRBD1. The CDR3 extends over 16 amino acids. J gave up 0 bases and V 4 bases, and 5 bases lay outside the gene matches. In germline, CDR1 is LGHNA, CDR2 YSLEER. In nucleotides, the CDR3 is TGCGCCAGCAGCCTAGGGACAGTCGCAACTAATGAAAAACTGTTTTTT. As protein: CASSLGTVATNEKLFF.

CDR3 in DNA: TGTGCCAGCAGACCTCCGGGACTAGCAGTCAATGAGCAGTTCTTC. Translated: CASRPPGLAVNEQFF. The chain carries TRBV7-2 and TRBJ2-1; 9 positions match TRBD2. The V and J ends lost 6 bases and 6 bases, in that order; junction bases with no gene match: 9. The CDR3 extends over 15 amino acids. The germline CDR1 and CDR2 sequences are SGHTA and FQGNSA.

The chain carries TRBV9 and TRBJ2-7; a possible D gene is TRBD2 (6 bases). The CDR3 is made up of 16 amino acids. Germline values: CDR1 SGDLS, CDR2 YYNGEE. Trimming shortened V by 0 bases and J by 6 bases, and 19 bases separated the two germline ends. The CDR3 DNA reads as TGTGCCAGCAGCGTAGCGGAAGGGCAGGGAGGTAGCGAGCAGTACTTC. Protein product: CASSVAEGQGGSEQYF. Combining the CDR3 with reference TRBV9 and TRBJ2-7 gives the whole variable domain DSGVTQTPKHLITATGQRVTLRCSPRSGDLSVYWYQQSLDQGLQFLIQYYNGEERAKGNILERFSAQQFPDLHSELNLSSLELGDSALYFCASSVAEGQGGSEQYFGPGTRLTVT.

V gene TRBV18 combines with J gene TRBJ2-7; 8 nucleotides match TRBD2. The CDR3 is 15 amino acids. The ends lost 2 bases at V and 1 base at J; junction bases unmatched: 4. Germline V lookup: CDR1 KGHSH, CDR2 LQKENI. The CDR3 DNA reads as TGTGCCAGCTCACCAGAGCGGGGGAATTCCTACGAGCAGTACTTC. Protein product: CASSPERGNSYEQYF.

The chain is built from TRBV28 and TRBJ1-2; 7 bases fit TRBD1. Germline CDR1 and CDR2: MDHEN and SYDVKM. This CDR3 region has 15 residues. The V gene end was trimmed by 4 bases and the J gene end by 4 bases; junction bases not matched to a gene: 9. This CDR3 is CASSSLPDRVYGYTF. DNA of the CDR3: TGTGCCAGCAGTTCTCTTCCCGACAGGGTCTATGGCTACACCTTC.

The V and J genes are TRBV15 and TRBJ2-5, with TRBD2 matching over 8 bases. The germline V gene encodes CDR1 LNHNV and CDR2 YYDKDF (reference sequence). CDR3 size: 17 residues. Germline trimming cut 1 base from V and 4 bases from J; bases unmatched to any gene: 11. The CDR3 sequence is CATSRGGTSGMGETQYF. As DNA, the CDR3 is TGTGCCACCAGCAGAGGAGGAACTAGCGGAATGGGAGAGACCCAGTACTTC.

The V gene is TRBV7-2, the J gene TRBJ1-2, with D possibly matching TRBD1 (6 bases). The CDR3 contains 15 residues. Germline CDR1 and CDR2: SGHTA and FQGNSA. V dropped 4 bases and J dropped 4 bases, with 16 bases sitting between them. Here the CDR3 DNA reads TGTGCCAGCAGCTCGACAACAGGGCCGGGCTATGGCTACACCTTC. Encoded protein: CASSSTTGPGYGYTF.

DNA of the CDR3: TGTGCCAGCAGACGACTCCAGGGAAACGGGGAGCTGTTTTTT. Translating it yields CASRRLQGNGELFF. The chain uses TRBV7-2 and TRBJ2-2; TRBD1 might be the D (5 bases). V lost 6 bases to trimming and J lost 7 bases, with 15 bases between them. The CDR3 has 14 amino acids. Germline assignment: CDR1 SGHTA and CDR2 FQGNSA.

The chain uses TRBV5-1 and TRBJ1-4, with D possibly being TRBD1 (5 bases). V lost 2 bases, J lost 1 base, and 6 bases lay in between. CDR3 size: 14 residues. CDR1 SGHRS and CDR2 YFSETQ come from the germline V gene. This chain's CDR3 is CASSFRGTNEKLFF. DNA for the CDR3: TGCGCCAGCAGCTTTAGGGGAACTAATGAAAAACTGTTTTTT.

The CDR3 protein is CASSPTASSWGYTF. DNA of the CDR3: TGCGCCAGCAGCCCGACTGCGAGTTCTTGGGGCTACACCTTC. V gene TRBV5-1 combines with J gene TRBJ1-2; no reliable D call. Trimming took off 4 bases at V and 8 bases at J, with 18 bases between the two ends. The CDR3 covers 14 residues. Per germline, CDR1 SGHRS and CDR2 YFSETQ.

This chain uses TRBV19 with TRBJ1-1; weak D call: TRBD1 (5 bases). Germline values: CDR1 LNHDA, CDR2 SQIVND (reference sequence). Trimming stripped 7 bases from V and 0 bases from J, with 15 bases between. CDR3 length: 15 amino acids. Here the CDR3 reads CASTPGGGLNTEAFF. DNA of the CDR3: TGTGCCAGTACCCCGGGGGGGGGTTTGAACACTGAAGCTTTCTTT.

The V gene is TRBV7-3, the J gene TRBJ2-3; a weak D match, TRBD2 (5 bases). V was clipped by 3 bases and J by 5 bases, with 9 bases between them. Germline V gene lookup returns CDR1 SGHTA and CDR2 FQGTGA. This CDR3 has 13 amino acids. Written as DNA, the CDR3 is TGTGCCAGCAGCTTGCTAGCTGGAGATACGCAGTATTTT. Its protein product is CASSLLAGDTQYF. Using reference TRBV7-3 and TRBJ2-3 for the parts outside the CDR3, the full variable domain is GAGVSQTPSNKVTEKGKYVELRCDPISGHTALYWYRQSLGQGPEFLIYFQGTGAADDSGLPNDRFFAVRPEGSVSTLKIQRTERGDSAVYLCASSLLAGDTQYFGPGTRLTVL.

V and J are TRBV4-2 and TRBJ2-5; 11 nucleotides agree with TRBD2. Germline CDR1 reads LGHNA; CDR2 reads YNFKEQ. Unmatched junction bases numbered 13, after V lost 4 bases and J lost 3 bases. There are 18 residues in the CDR3. CDR3 sequence: CASSPIGASGGNEETQYF. The CDR3 DNA is TGTGCCAGCAGCCCGATCGGGGCTAGCGGGGGGAACGAAGAGACCCAGTACTTC.

The rearrangement links TRBV9 to TRBJ2-5; TRBD2 aligns across 9 bases. Germline lookup yields CDR1 SGDLS and CDR2 YYNGEE. The ends lost 4 bases at V and 4 bases at J; junction bases unmatched: 11. CDR3 length: 16 amino acids. The CDR3 loop reads CASSRVAAGGGETQYF. CDR3 bases: TGTGCCAGCAGCAGAGTAGCAGCGGGGGGAGGAGAGACCCAGTACTTC.

The chain carries TRBV5-4 and TRBJ1-2, with 7 positions matching TRBD1. Germline loops: CDR1 SGHNT, CDR2 YYREEE (reference sequence). V shed 4 bases and J 5 bases; nucleotides not matched to a gene: 17. The CDR3 length is 17 residues. The CDR3 coding sequence is TGTGCCAGCAGCAATCTCGGCCGGGACAGCTTGGGGTATGGCTACACCTTC. The encoded protein is CASSNLGRDSLGYGYTF.